The 20 T cell receptor beta chains presented below share a single source sample, sequenced in a study of T-cell reconstitution after alpha-beta-depleted transplantation in children (dated by TCRdb to the mid-2010s). Library method: PCR. Sequenced on an Illumina HiSeq 2500. TCR libraries were prepared with molecular barcoding, using unique molecular identifiers to normalize TCRbeta repertoire quantification. TCRdb's own reprocessing of the public reads used fastp at Q25 and MiXCR and kept productive beta chains. Rows matching on CDR3 protein sequence are summarized as one entry with the most common DNA and genes. For this sample the table gives more than 500,000 distinct CDR3 sequences, of which 10% to 12% were detected only once. Less than 15% of the sample rests with the top ten. What the treatment or condition label conveys for this sample: allogeneic hematopoietic cell transplantation with graft depleted of TCRalphabeta T cells and CD19 B cells.

The sequenced sample was PBMCs, mostly from graft donor cells, obtained 180 days after TCRalphabeta/CD19-depleted stem cell transplant. Receptors originate from a female patient between 2 and 10 years old who had a stem cell transplant for aplastic anemia, so the T cells may come from the graft donor.

This clonotype occurred a few times. The chain recombines TRBV15 with TRBJ2-3; D unclear. The CDR3 loop spans 13 amino acids. Germline-derived CDR1 and CDR2 are LNHNV and YYDKDF (reference sequence). V dropped 0 bases and J dropped 4 bases, with 5 bases sitting between them. The CDR3 region has the DNA TGTGCCACCAGCAGAGATAGAGCAGATACGCAGTATTTT. Amino acid sequence: CATSRDRADTQYF. The variable domain in full, completed from reference TRBV15 and TRBJ2-3, reads DAMVIQNPRYQVTQFGKPVTLSCSQTLNHNVMYWYQQKSSQAPKLLFHYYDKDFNNEADTPDNFQSRRPNTSFCFLDIRSPGLGDTAMYLCATSRDRADTQYFGPGTRLTVL.

The CDR3 sequence: CASSLAVGRTSYNEQFF. Written as DNA, the CDR3 is TGTGCCAGCAGCTTAGCGGTAGGACGGACTTCCTACAATGAGCAGTTCTTC. This chain uses TRBV7-2 with TRBJ2-1; D is possibly TRBD2 (5 bases). Trimming shortened V by 0 bases and J by 1 base, and 13 bases separated the two germline ends. CDR3 length: 17 amino acids. Germline CDR1 is SGHTA and CDR2 is FQGNSA.

A few counts support this clonotype. The chain combines TRBV15 with TRBJ2-7; 7 bases agree with TRBD2. The germline V gene encodes CDR1 LNHNV and CDR2 YYDKDF (reference sequence). The J segment lost 4 bases and the V segment lost 2 bases, leaving 2 bases of the junction unmatched. This CDR3 has 13 amino acids. CDR3 region: CATSRREGYEQYV. For the CDR3, the DNA is TGTGCCACCAGCAGAAGGGAGGGATACGAGCAGTACGTC.

The gene calls are TRBV14 and TRBJ2-1; no firm D call. Germline V gives CDR1 SGHDN, CDR2 FVKESK. The CDR3 contains 16 residues. V was clipped by 0 bases and J by 0 bases, with 9 bases between them. The CDR3 bases are TGTGCCAGCAGCCAAGATAGACTCAGCTCCTACAATGAGCAGTTCTTC. Translation: CASSQDRLSSYNEQFF.

The V and J genes are TRBV24-1 and TRBJ2-7, with TRBD2 matching over 7 bases. CDR3 size: 16 residues. With 4 bases clipped from V and 3 bases from J, the junction kept 11 bases outside the gene matches. Germline CDR1 reads KGHDR; CDR2 reads SFDVKD. The CDR3 DNA reads TGTGCCACCAGTGACACGACTAGCCCTATCATCTACGAGCAGTACGTC. Amino acid sequence: CATSDTTSPIIYEQYV.

The chain employs TRBV9 and TRBJ1-2; D is perhaps TRBD1 (5 bases). Germline loops: CDR1 SGDLS, CDR2 YYNGEE. V was pared by 2 bases and J by 4 bases, with 12 bases between. The CDR3 length is 14 residues. CDR3 region: CASSVQGIGYGYTF. Written as DNA, the CDR3 is TGTGCCAGCAGCGTCCAGGGTATCGGCTATGGCTACACCTTC.

The chain is built from TRBV25-1 and TRBJ2-1, with 7 bases that match TRBD1. Looked up from germline, CDR1 is MGHDK and CDR2 is SYGVNS. V shed 6 bases and J 9 bases; nucleotides not matched to a gene: 8. This CDR3 comprises 13 residues. CDR3 DNA sequence: TGTGCCAGCAGCGGGACAGAATGGGGTGAGCAGTTCTTC. Protein: CASSGTEWGEQFF.

This chain connects TRBV12-3 or TRBV12-4 to TRBJ2-5, with 11 bases aligning to TRBD2. The CDR3 length is 15 residues. V gave up 7 bases and J gave up 4 bases; unmatched junction bases: 8. The CDR3 DNA follows: TGTGCCAGCACTATCGGGCTAGCGGGAGGAGAGACCCAGTACTTC. Translated: CASTIGLAGGETQYF.

The V and J genes are TRBV6-1 and TRBJ1-2; TRBD1 agrees at 7 bases. V was pared by 8 bases and J by 3 bases, with 9 bases of the junction left unmatched. Germline CDR1 MNHNS, CDR2 SASEGT. The CDR3 is 14 amino acids. The CDR3 loop is CASGKGAPHYGYTF. DNA for the CDR3: TGTGCCAGCGGGAAGGGGGCACCCCACTATGGCTACACCTTC.

Remarks on this clonotype: Just one base apart from a much larger clone, this may be a read error. The chain employs TRBV20-1 and TRBJ2-2, with D perhaps given as TRBD1 or TRBD2 (5 bases each). The germline gives CDR1 DFQATT, CDR2 SNEGSKA (reference sequence). V lost 6 bases to trimming and J lost 9 bases, with 20 bases between them. The CDR3 is made up of 14 amino acids. The CDR3: CSAARAVGARELFF. The CDR3 DNA reads TGCAGTGCCGCTAGGGCGGTCGGGGCCCGGGAGCTGTTTTTT.

The sample holds many counts of this clonotype. The chain carries TRBV29-1 and TRBJ2-7; 8 bases are a match to TRBD1. This CDR3 has 14 amino acids. Germline V gene lookup returns CDR1 SQVTM and CDR2 ANQGSEA. V trimming: 0 bases; J trimming: 0 bases; junction bases outside the gene matches: 1. CDR3 coding DNA: TGCAGCGTTGAAGATACAGGGGGCTCCTACGAGCAGTACTTC. Protein sequence: CSVEDTGGSYEQYF.

The chain combines TRBV28 with TRBJ2-3; D may be TRBD1 or TRBD2 (5 bases each). There are 16 residues in the CDR3. Deletions cut 4 bases from V and 0 bases from J, with 14 bases between. CDR1 is MDHEN, CDR2 SYDVKM, per germline. The CDR3 DNA sequence: TGTGCCAGCAGTTCCCCGGGGCTTACTAGCACAGATACGCAGTATTTT. This encodes CASSSPGLTSTDTQYF.

The chain employs TRBV7-2 and TRBJ2-4, with D maybe TRBD1 (5 bases). The ends were cut back, 5 bases at V and 0 bases at J, with 11 bases in the middle. Germline assignment: CDR1 SGHTA and CDR2 FQGNSA. This CDR3 contains 15 residues. Written as DNA, the CDR3 is TGTGCCAGCAGCCTCCCCCAGGGAGCCAAAAACATTCAGTACTTC. It yields the protein CASSLPQGAKNIQYF.

The genes are TRBV28 and TRBJ2-2, with a tentative D call TRBD2 (6 bases). The CDR3 extends over 15 amino acids. The germline V gene has CDR1 MDHEN and CDR2 SYDVKM. V was cut by 6 bases and J by 8 bases, with 19 bases left in between. DNA of the CDR3: TGTGCCAGCAGAAGACTAGTGATCCACCCGGGGGAGCTGTTTTTT. This codes for CASRRLVIHPGELFF.

The rearrangement links TRBV20-1 to TRBJ2-7; 7 bases are shared with TRBD1. After removal of 5 bases from V and 5 bases from J, the junction contained 6 bases not matched to a gene. Germline V gene sequence: CDR1 DFQATT, CDR2 SNEGSKA (reference sequence). The CDR3 is 12 amino acids. The CDR3 DNA reads as TGCAGTGCTGACAGGGTTTGGGACGAGCAGTACTTC. Translation: CSADRVWDEQYF.

This clonotype came up a few times. V usage is TRBV18 and J usage is TRBJ2-1; TRBD2 aligns across 9 bases. The V gene's germline CDR1 is KGHSH and CDR2 LQKENI. This CDR3 spans 16 amino acids. With 4 bases clipped from V and 4 bases from J, the junction kept 8 bases outside the gene matches. The chain's CDR3 is CASSLSGSLVYNEQFF. CDR3 sequence (DNA): TGTGCCAGCTCACTTAGCGGGAGCCTCGTATACAATGAGCAGTTCTTC.

This clonotype showed up just a few times. The chain joins TRBV12-3 or TRBV12-4 to TRBJ2-5; a possible D gene is TRBD2 (7 bases). Trimming shortened V by 3 bases and J by 2 bases, and 13 bases separated the two germline ends. CDR3 size: 15 residues. In DNA form, the CDR3 reads TGTGCCAGCAGTTTCACAGGGAGGGAACAAGAGACCCAGTACTTC. This translates into CASSFTGREQETQYF.

The chain combines TRBV6-2 or TRBV6-3 with TRBJ1-5, with a tentative D call TRBD1 (5 bases). The CDR3 sequence is 16 residues long. Germline V lookup: CDR1 MNHEY, CDR2 SVGEGT. Deletions cut 8 bases from V and 1 base from J, with 18 bases between. The CDR3, as DNA: TGTGCCAGCGGCTACCTACGGGACGTAAGCAATCAGCCCCAGCATTTT. Protein: CASGYLRDVSNQPQHF.

This clonotype was seen only a few times. The rearrangement uses TRBV7-9 and TRBJ1-1; tentatively, D is TRBD1 (6 bases). V was trimmed by 2 bases and J by 6 bases, leaving 22 bases between them. Germline CDR1 and CDR2: SEHNR and FQNEAQ (reference sequence). The CDR3 has 17 amino acids. DNA of the CDR3: TGTGCCAGCAGCTTACTCAGCCCGACGGGGGCAGATGCTGAAGCTTTCTTT. Encoded protein: CASSLLSPTGADAEAFF.

Note on this clonotype: At one boundary the junction diverges from the germline segment, which might be a read error. The rearrangement joins TRBV3-1 to TRBJ2-4; tentatively, D is TRBD1 (5 bases). Germline-derived CDR1 and CDR2 are LGHDT and YNNKEL (reference sequence). This CDR3 is 16 amino acids long. The CDR3, as DNA: TGTGCCTGCAGCAAGCCCCCCCCCCAGGGCAAAAACATTCAGTACTTC. Its protein product is CACSKPPPQGKNIQYF.